Described below is a single T cell receptor beta chain sequence and its context. Antigen: not known. CDR3 length equals 19 residues. CDR1 and CDR2 from the germline V gene are MGHRA and YSYEKL. The junction had 11 bases not matched to a gene; V was cut back by 0 bases and J by 3 bases. This entry is derived from a study of cytomegalovirus exposure and HLA in healthy donors. Vbeta (60) and Jbeta (13) primers were used in the PCR. TCRdb's table, derived via immunoSEQ multiplex PCR, lists solely in-frame clones and lacks some. The sample lists 55,000 to 70,000 clones; around three quarters were seen once. Study-level results: As immune exposure information, only CMV serostatus was available. Per a prior analysis, the majority of TCR beta V segments were productive roughly 90% or roughly 30% of the time.

The sample consisted of PBMCs. The sequence was collected from a woman aged 60-75 years in good health and CMV-seropositive. V usage is TRBV4-1 and J usage is TRBJ1-6, with 7 bases lining up with TRBD1. Written as DNA, the CDR3 is TGCGCCAGCAGCCAAGAACCGACAGGGCCTCATTTCTATAATTCACCCCTCCACTTT. Translated, it gives CASSQEPTGPHFYNSPLHF.